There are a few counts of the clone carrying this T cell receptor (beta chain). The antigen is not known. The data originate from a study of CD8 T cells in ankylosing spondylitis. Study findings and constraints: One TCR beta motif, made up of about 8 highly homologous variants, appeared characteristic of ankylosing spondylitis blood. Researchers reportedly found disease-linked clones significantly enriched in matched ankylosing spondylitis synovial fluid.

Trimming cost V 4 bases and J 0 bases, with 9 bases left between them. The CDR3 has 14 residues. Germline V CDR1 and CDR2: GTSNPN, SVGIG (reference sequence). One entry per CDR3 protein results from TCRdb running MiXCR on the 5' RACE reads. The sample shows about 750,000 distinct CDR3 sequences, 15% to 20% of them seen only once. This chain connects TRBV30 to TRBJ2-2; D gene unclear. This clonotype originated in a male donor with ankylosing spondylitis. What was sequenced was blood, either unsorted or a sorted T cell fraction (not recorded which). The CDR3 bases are TGTGCCTGGAAACCGGGCCCGAACACCGGGGAGCTGTTTTTT. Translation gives CAWKPGPNTGELFF.